The rows below give T cell receptor beta chains drawn from one sample of a study of blood T cell repertoires in COVID-19. Assay: immunoSEQ multiplex PCR; the TCRdb copy retains only in-frame clones and omits some. The sample holds 250,000 to 300,000 clones; over 70% are singletons and the top ten take 9.5% to 13%. Sequences were obtained from peripheral blood. Receptors originate from a woman between 70 and 85 years old with COVID-19, enrolled during active disease. Both conserved end residues are part of each CDR3. Fields, in order: J gene, clone size, V gene, D gene, CDR3 protein, CDR3 DNA. D genes are given only for firm matches. A clone size is listed for some rows: how often the clone was seen (once, few, many), or a class if it is expanded.

J gene: TRBJ1-2
clone size: NA
V gene: TRBV2
D gene: TRBD1
CDR3 protein: CASSTGGNYGYTF
CDR3 DNA: TGTGCCAGCAGTACAGGGGGTAACTATGGCTACACCTTC

J gene: TRBJ2-3
clone size: NA
V gene: TRBV4-3
D gene: NA
CDR3 protein: CASSQGRSGTQYF
CDR3 DNA: TGCGCCAGCAGCCAGGGACGTAGCGGTACGCAGTATTTT

J gene: TRBJ2-3
clone size: NA
V gene: TRBV7-9
D gene: NA
CDR3 protein: CASSLEAGHRQYF
CDR3 DNA: TGTGCCAGCAGCTTAGAGGCGGGTCATAGGCAGTATTTT

J gene: TRBJ2-7
clone size: once
V gene: TRBV28
D gene: TRBD1
CDR3 protein: CASVRDRLASEQYF
CDR3 DNA: TGTGCCAGCGTAAGGGACAGACTTGCCTCCGAGCAGTACTTC

J gene: TRBJ1-1
clone size: NA
V gene: TRBV5-4
D gene: NA
CDR3 protein: CASSLTGSMNTEAFF
CDR3 DNA: TGTGCCAGCAGCTTGACAGGTTCTATGAACACTGAAGCTTTCTTT

J gene: TRBJ1-5
clone size: NA
V gene: TRBV2
D gene: TRBD1
CDR3 protein: CATSEGTGNQPQHF
CDR3 DNA: TGTGCCACCTCGGAAGGGACAGGCAATCAGCCCCAGCATTTT

J gene: TRBJ2-2
clone size: NA
V gene: TRBV15
D gene: NA
CDR3 protein: CATSRDIANTGELFF
CDR3 DNA: TGTGCCACCAGCAGAGACATTGCGAACACCGGGGAGCTGTTTTTT

J gene: TRBJ2-7
clone size: NA
V gene: TRBV4-3
D gene: TRBD1
CDR3 protein: CASSQGDRDGEQYF
CDR3 DNA: TGCGCCAGCAGCCAAGGGGACAGGGACGGCGAGCAGTACTTC

J gene: TRBJ1-3
clone size: NA
V gene: TRBV2
D gene: TRBD1
CDR3 protein: CASRMGPQGASYTIYF
CDR3 DNA: TGTGCCAGCAGGATGGGACCACAGGGGGCAAGCTACACCATATATTTT

J gene: TRBJ1-1
clone size: once
V gene: TRBV5-1
D gene: NA
CDR3 protein: CASSLGAGVTTEAFF
CDR3 DNA: TGCGCCAGCAGCTTGGGAGCGGGGGTGACCACTGAAGCTTTCTTT